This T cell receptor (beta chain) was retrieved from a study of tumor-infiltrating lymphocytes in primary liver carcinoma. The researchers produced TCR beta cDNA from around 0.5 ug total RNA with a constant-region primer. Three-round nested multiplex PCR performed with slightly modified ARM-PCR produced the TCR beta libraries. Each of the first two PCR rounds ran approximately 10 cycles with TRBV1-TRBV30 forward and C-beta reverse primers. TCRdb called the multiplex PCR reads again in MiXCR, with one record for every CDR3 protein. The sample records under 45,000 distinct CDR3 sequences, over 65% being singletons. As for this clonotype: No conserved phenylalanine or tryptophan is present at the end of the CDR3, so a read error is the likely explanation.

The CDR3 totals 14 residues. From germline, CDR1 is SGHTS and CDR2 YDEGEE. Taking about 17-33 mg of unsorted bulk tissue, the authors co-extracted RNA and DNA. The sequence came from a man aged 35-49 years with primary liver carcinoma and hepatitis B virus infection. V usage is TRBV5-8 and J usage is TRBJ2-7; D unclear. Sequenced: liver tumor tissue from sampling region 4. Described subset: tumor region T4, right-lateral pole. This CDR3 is CASSLAGFSYEQYS. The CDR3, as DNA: TGTGCCAGTAGCTTGGCCGGTTTCTCCTACGAGCAGTACTCC.